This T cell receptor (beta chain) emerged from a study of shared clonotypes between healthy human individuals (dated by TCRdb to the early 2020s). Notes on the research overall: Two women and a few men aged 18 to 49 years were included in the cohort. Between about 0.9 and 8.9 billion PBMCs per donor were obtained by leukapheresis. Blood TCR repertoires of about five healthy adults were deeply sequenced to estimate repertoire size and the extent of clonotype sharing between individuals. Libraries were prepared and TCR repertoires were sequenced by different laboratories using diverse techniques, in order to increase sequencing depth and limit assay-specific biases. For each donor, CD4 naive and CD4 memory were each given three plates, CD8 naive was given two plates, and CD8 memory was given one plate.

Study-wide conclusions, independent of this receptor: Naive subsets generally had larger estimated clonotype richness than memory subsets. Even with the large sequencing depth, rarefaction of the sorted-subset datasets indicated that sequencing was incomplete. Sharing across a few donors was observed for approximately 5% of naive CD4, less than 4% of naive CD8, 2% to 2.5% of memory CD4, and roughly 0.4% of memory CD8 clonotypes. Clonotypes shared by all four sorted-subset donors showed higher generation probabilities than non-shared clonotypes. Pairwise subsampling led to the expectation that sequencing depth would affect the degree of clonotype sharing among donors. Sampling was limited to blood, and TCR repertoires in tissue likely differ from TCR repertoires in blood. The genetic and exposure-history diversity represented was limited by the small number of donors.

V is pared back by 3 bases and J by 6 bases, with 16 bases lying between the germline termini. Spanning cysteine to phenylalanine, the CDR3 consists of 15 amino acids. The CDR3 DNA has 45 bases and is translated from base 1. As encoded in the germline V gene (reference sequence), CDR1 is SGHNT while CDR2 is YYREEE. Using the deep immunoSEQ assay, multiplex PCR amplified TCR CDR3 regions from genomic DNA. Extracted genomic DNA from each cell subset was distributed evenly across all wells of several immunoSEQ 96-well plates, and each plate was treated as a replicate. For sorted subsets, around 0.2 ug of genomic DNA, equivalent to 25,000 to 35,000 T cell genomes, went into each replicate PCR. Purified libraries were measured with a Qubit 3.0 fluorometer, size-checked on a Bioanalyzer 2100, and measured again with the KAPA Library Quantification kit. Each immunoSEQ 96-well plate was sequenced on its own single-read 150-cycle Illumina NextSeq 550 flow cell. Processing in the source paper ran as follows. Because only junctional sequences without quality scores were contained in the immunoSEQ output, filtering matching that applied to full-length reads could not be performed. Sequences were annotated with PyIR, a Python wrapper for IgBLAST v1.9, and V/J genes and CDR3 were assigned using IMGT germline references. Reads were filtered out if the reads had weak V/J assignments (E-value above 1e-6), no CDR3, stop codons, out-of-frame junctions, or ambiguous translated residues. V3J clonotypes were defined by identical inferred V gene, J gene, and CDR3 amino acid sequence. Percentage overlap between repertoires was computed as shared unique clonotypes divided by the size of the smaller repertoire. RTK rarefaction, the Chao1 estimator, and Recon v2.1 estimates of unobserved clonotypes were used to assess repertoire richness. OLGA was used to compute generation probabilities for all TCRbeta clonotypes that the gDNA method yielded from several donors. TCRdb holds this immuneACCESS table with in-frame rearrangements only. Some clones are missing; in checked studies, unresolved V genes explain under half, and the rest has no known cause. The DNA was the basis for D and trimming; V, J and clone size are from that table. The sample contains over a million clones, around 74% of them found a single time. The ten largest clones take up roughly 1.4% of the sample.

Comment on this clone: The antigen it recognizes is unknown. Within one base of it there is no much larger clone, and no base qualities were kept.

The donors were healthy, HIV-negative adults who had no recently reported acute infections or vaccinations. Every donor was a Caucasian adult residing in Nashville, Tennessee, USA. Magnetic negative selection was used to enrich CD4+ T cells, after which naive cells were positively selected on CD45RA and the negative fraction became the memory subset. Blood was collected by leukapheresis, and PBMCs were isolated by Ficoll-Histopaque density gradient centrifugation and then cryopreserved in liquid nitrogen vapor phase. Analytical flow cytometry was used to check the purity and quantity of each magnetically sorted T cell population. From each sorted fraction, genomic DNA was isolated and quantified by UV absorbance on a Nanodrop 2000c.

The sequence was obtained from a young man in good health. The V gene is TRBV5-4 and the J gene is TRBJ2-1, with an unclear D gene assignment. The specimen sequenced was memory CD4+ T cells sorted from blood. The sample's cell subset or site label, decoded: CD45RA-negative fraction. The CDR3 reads CASSSGGLGRNEQFF. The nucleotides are TGTGCCAGCAGCTCTGGTGGTCTAGGTCGCAATGAGCAGTTCTTC. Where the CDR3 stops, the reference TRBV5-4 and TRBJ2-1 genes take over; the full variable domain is ETGVTQSPTHLIKTRGQQVTLRCSSQSGHNTVSWYQQALGQGPQFIFQYYREEENGRGNFPPRFSGLQFPNYSSELNVNALELDDSALYLCASSSGGLGRNEQFFGPGTRLTVL.